Following are 22 T cell receptor beta chains from one sample sequenced in a study of cytotoxic CD8 clonotypes in ibrutinib-treated CLL. Sequenced by immunoSEQ multiplex PCR; TCRdb stores in-frame clones only, minus some. Of about 8,600 clones in the sample, over 60% were seen once. Specimen: PBMCs, collected before ibrutinib treatment. These receptors all come from a human donor with chronic lymphocytic leukemia.

The table lists this clone with a few counts. The J gene is TRBJ2-1, the V gene TRBV11-1; D not resolved. The CDR3 spans 13 residues. V was pared by 3 bases and J by 2 bases, with 5 bases between. Per germline, CDR1 SGHAT and CDR2 FQDESV (reference sequence). CDR3 sequence reads: CASSFQAYNEQFF. The CDR3 bases are TGTGCCAGCAGCTTTCAGGCCTACAATGAGCAGTTCTTC.

The genes are TRBV2 and TRBJ2-7; 7 nucleotides agree with TRBD2. V was pared by 11 bases and J by 1 base, with 2 bases of the junction left unmatched. The CDR3 consists of 11 residues. Germline V gene lookup returns CDR1 SNHLY and CDR2 FYNNEI. The CDR3 spells CAGGGSYEQYF. In DNA, the CDR3 is TGTGCCGGGGGAGGGTCCTACGAGCAGTACTTC.

V and J are TRBV28 and TRBJ1-2; weak D call: TRBD1 (5 bases). Trimming removed 2 bases from V and 7 bases from J, with 8 bases in between. This CDR3 region has 12 residues. The germline CDR1 and CDR2 sequences are MDHEN and SYDVKM. The CDR3 sequence: CASSLRGVGYTF. The CDR3 DNA sequence: TGTGCCAGCAGTTTACGAGGGGTTGGCTACACCTTC.

This chain connects TRBV4-1 to TRBJ2-2; no clear D gene. The CDR3 covers 16 residues. The V end lost 2 bases, the J end lost 3 bases, and 13 bases lay between the germline ends. CDR1 is MGHRA, CDR2 YSYEKL, per germline. DNA for the CDR3: TGCGCCAGCAGCCAACACCCCCGGGTAGACACCGGGGAGCTGTTTTTT. Protein product: CASSQHPRVDTGELFF.

This clone was observed a handful of times. The chain recombines TRBV27 with TRBJ2-1; D unclear. Trimming removed 4 bases at V and 7 bases at J, with 11 bases between. CDR1 and CDR2 from the germline V gene are MNHEY and SMNVEV (reference sequence). The CDR3 length is 13 residues. The CDR3 nucleotides read TGTGCCAGCAGTTCCTTAGGGTGGAATGAGCAGTTCTTC. It is translated as CASSSLGWNEQFF.

The chain joins TRBV19 to TRBJ1-2; D call uncertain. Germline V gives CDR1 LNHDA, CDR2 SQIVND (reference sequence). Trimming took off 6 bases at V and 8 bases at J, with 7 bases between the two ends. The CDR3 runs to 10 residues. The CDR3 loop is CASRASGYTF. The CDR3, as DNA: TGTGCCAGTAGGGCATCCGGCTACACCTTC.

This clone occurred a few times. The chain employs TRBV4-2 and TRBJ2-5; maybe TRBD1 (6 bases). V lost 0 bases and J lost 1, with 9 bases in between. The CDR3 has 15 residues. Germline loops: CDR1 LGHNA, CDR2 YNFKEQ. The CDR3 region is CASSQDQGLQETQYF. The CDR3 region has the DNA TGTGCCAGCAGCCAAGATCAGGGGCTCCAAGAGACCCAGTACTTC.

This clone was found a few times. V usage is TRBV4-1 and J usage is TRBJ2-7; D gene ambiguous. V was shortened by 1 base and J by 5 bases, with 9 bases between the two germline ends. The CDR3 consists of 13 residues. Germline V gene lookup returns CDR1 MGHRA and CDR2 YSYEKL. The CDR3 spells CASSQGVGDEQYF. DNA of the CDR3: TGCGCCAGCAGCCAAGGGGTAGGTGACGAGCAGTACTTC.

The rearrangement joins TRBV5-5 to TRBJ2-7; no definite D call. CDR1 is SGHKS and CDR2 is YYEKEE in the germline V gene (reference sequence). The CDR3 runs 14 residues. Trimming pared 5 bases from V and 0 bases from J, leaving 12 bases between. CDR3 protein: CASSVTSSSYEQYF. The CDR3 DNA is TGTGCCAGCAGTGTGACTTCTAGCTCCTACGAGCAGTACTTC.

The chain combines TRBV5-1 with TRBJ1-1; 9 bases are a match to TRBD1. With V trimmed by 0 bases and J by 1 base, 4 bases remained unmatched. The V gene's germline CDR1 is SGHRS and CDR2 YFSETQ. This CDR3 is built from 16 residues. The CDR3 DNA reads as TGCGCCAGCAGCTTGGCCTGGACAGGGGCGAACACTGAAGCTTTCTTT. Protein product: CASSLAWTGANTEAFF.

This chain connects TRBV5-1 to TRBJ1-1; D gene ambiguous. CDR1 and CDR2 (germline): SGHRS, YFSETQ. Trimming removed 1 base from V and 1 base from J, with 5 bases in between. The CDR3 has 13 amino acids. CDR3 amino acids: CASSLTANTEAFF. The CDR3 DNA sequence: TGCGCCAGCAGCTTGACAGCGAACACTGAAGCTTTCTTT.

The rearrangement joins TRBV5-1 to TRBJ2-3; D remains ambiguous. The germline gives CDR1 SGHRS, CDR2 YFSETQ. CDR3 size: 12 residues. The ends were cut back, 0 bases at V and 6 bases at J, with 5 bases in the middle. The CDR3 bases are TGCGCCAGCAGCTTGGCGGCTGATACGCAGTATTTT. It yields the protein CASSLAADTQYF.

The J gene is TRBJ2-5, the V gene TRBV5-5; TRBD1 or TRBD2 may be the D gene (5 bases each). Per the germline V gene, CDR1 is SGHKS and CDR2 is YYEKEE (reference sequence). The CDR3 is 15 amino acids. The V end lost 0 bases, the J end lost 5 bases, and 14 bases lay between the germline ends. CDR3 residues: CASSLGGVSAETQYF. CDR3 nucleotide sequence: TGTGCCAGCAGCTTGGGAGGGGTGTCAGCGGAGACCCAGTACTTC. The full variable domain, completed using reference TRBV5-5 and TRBJ2-5, is DAGVTQSPTHLIKTRGQQVTLRCSPISGHKSVSWYQQVLGQGPQFIFQYYEKEERGRGNFPDRFSARQFPNYSSELNVNALLLGDSALYLCASSLGGVSAETQYFGPGTRLLVL.

The V and J genes are TRBV18 and TRBJ2-7, with 8 bases that match TRBD1. Germline values: CDR1 KGHSH, CDR2 LQKENI. The CDR3 runs to 14 residues. The V gene end was trimmed by 5 bases and the J gene end by 2 bases; junction bases not matched to a gene: 5. The CDR3 region has the DNA TGTGCCAGCTCAAAAACAGGGGGAACCTACGAGCAGTACTTC. Its protein product is CASSKTGGTYEQYF.

This clone is labeled as medium-sized. The gene calls are TRBV6-1 and TRBJ1-5, with D unresolved. CDR1 and CDR2 from the germline V gene are MNHNS and SASEGT. The CDR3 is 14 residues long. V lost 6 bases to trimming and J lost 3 bases, with 12 bases between them. This CDR3 reads CASSSLLDNQPQHF. For the CDR3, the DNA is TGTGCCAGCAGCTCTTTATTGGACAATCAGCCCCAGCATTTT.

The V and J genes are TRBV5-1 and TRBJ2-5; D remains unclear. The V end lost 2 bases, the J end lost 4 bases, and 9 bases lay between the germline ends. CDR1 and CDR2 from the germline V gene are SGHRS and YFSETQ. This CDR3 has 13 amino acids. The DNA of the CDR3 is TGCGCCAGCAGCTTTGGTAGATCAGAGACCCAGTACTTC. As protein: CASSFGRSETQYF.

V gene TRBV6-1 combines with J gene TRBJ1-5; TRBD1 matches 7 bases. Germline V gene sequence: CDR1 MNHNS, CDR2 SASEGT. The CDR3 runs 15 residues. V gave up 5 bases and J gave up 4 bases; unmatched junction bases: 8. CDR3 nucleotides: TGTGCCAGCAGTACTCGATCGACAGGGAATCAGCCCCAGCATTTT. Translating gives CASSTRSTGNQPQHF.

This clone appeared once. The chain is built from TRBV7-3 and TRBJ2-1, with a possible D match to TRBD1 (5 bases). The CDR3 runs 15 residues. Germline V gene lookup returns CDR1 SGHTA and CDR2 FQGTGA. Trimming shortened V by 5 bases and J by 4 bases, and 15 bases separated the two germline ends. The CDR3 here is CASSPMGQIYNEQFF. DNA for the CDR3: TGTGCCAGCAGCCCCATGGGGCAGATATACAATGAGCAGTTCTTC.

The V gene is TRBV30, the J gene TRBJ1-2; D gene unclear. The CDR3 sequence is 14 residues long. From germline, CDR1 is GTSNPN and CDR2 SVGIG (reference sequence). The V end lost 0 bases, the J end lost 4 bases, and 12 bases lay between the germline ends. The CDR3: CAWSVIYSLYGYTF. The CDR3, as DNA: TGTGCCTGGAGTGTAATTTATTCCCTCTATGGCTACACCTTC. Supplemented by reference TRBV30 and TRBJ1-2, the full variable domain reads SQTIHQWPATLVQPVGSPLSLECTVEGTSNPNLYWYRQAAGRGLQLLFYSVGIGQISSEVPQNLSASRPQDRQFILSSKKLLLSDSGFYLCAWSVIYSLYGYTFGSGTRLTVV.

The chain couples TRBV2 to TRBJ2-7; D is possibly TRBD1 (6 bases). V lost 5 bases to trimming and J lost 5 bases, with 13 bases between them. The germline gives CDR1 SNHLY, CDR2 FYNNEI. CDR3 length equals 13 residues. Written as DNA, the CDR3 is TGTGCCAGCAGTTCTGACAGGAGTAACGAGCAGTACTTC. Translated: CASSSDRSNEQYF.

The chain carries TRBV5-4 and TRBJ1-2; 8 positions match TRBD1. Germline V gives CDR1 SGHNT, CDR2 YYREEE (reference sequence). The CDR3 spans 14 residues. V was pared by 4 bases and J by 4 bases, with 6 bases of the junction left unmatched. DNA of the CDR3: TGTGCCAGCAGCACAGGACAGGGATTCTATGGCTACACCTTC. It yields the protein CASSTGQGFYGYTF.

This clone occurred a few times. V is TRBV19 and J is TRBJ1-5; 7 bases fit TRBD1. CDR1 is LNHDA and CDR2 is SQIVND in the germline V gene (reference sequence). This CDR3 comprises 19 residues. J was trimmed by 2 bases and V by 5 bases; bases with no gene match: 18. The CDR3 loop is CASSVFPYHRGKGNQPQHF. CDR3 nucleotide sequence: TGTGCCAGTAGTGTATTCCCCTACCACAGGGGAAAGGGCAATCAGCCCCAGCATTTT.